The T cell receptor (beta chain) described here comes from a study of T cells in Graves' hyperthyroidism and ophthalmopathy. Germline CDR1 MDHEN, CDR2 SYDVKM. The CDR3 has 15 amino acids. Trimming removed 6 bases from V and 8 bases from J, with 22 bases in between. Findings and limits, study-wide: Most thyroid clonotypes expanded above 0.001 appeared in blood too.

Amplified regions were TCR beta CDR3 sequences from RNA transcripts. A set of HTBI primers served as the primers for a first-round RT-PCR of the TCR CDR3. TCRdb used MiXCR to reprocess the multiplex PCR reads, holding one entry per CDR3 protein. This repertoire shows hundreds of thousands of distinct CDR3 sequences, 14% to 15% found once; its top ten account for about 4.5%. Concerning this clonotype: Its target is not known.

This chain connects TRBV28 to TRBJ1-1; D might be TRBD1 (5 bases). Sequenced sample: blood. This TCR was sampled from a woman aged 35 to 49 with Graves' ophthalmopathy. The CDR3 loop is CASSDSFRTLGEAFF. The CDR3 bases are TGTGCCAGCAGCGACTCTTTTCGGACACTGGGCGAAGCTTTCTTT.